This TCR beta chain was profiled in a study of T cell changes during pregnancy in multiple sclerosis. Clones were sequenced by immunoSEQ multiplex PCR, and TCRdb holds only the in-frame ones, with some missing. The data show about 73,000 clones, roughly 92% seen once. Germline CDR1 and CDR2: SEHNR and FQNEAQ (reference sequence). Between the trimmed V and J ends, which lost 3 bases and 11 bases, there was a span of 11 bases. There are 12 residues in the CDR3. This chain uses TRBV7-9 with TRBJ2-1, with D possibly being TRBD2 (5 bases). The material sequenced was peripheral blood, taken in the third trimester of pregnancy. This receptor was identified in a female donor in good health, enrolled as a control in a pregnancy study. The CDR3, as DNA: TGTGCCAGCAGCTTGAGTCGGGATAAGCAGTTCTTC. It specifies CASSLSRDKQFF.